This is a list of T cell receptor beta chains from one sample in a study of blood T cell repertoires in COVID-19. Clones were sequenced by immunoSEQ multiplex PCR, and TCRdb holds only the in-frame ones, with some missing. This repertoire shows around 73,000 clones, roughly 80% found once; its top ten account for around 27%. The sequenced sample consisted of peripheral blood. Source of these receptors: a human donor in a cohort sampled during active COVID-19. The conserved cysteine and the conserved F or W are not part of the CDR3 here.

11	TRBJ2-7	TRBV11-3	ASSPTGGYEQY
10	TRBJ2-7	TRBV19	ASIGALGEQY
13	TRBJ2-3	TRBV9	ASSPRGSPTDTQY
12	TRBJ1-4	TRBV6-5	ASSWGATNEKLF
13	TRBJ2-3	TRBV11-2	ASSPSRGNTDTQY
11	TRBJ1-1	TRBV14	ASSQGARTEAF
14	TRBJ2-2	TRBV5-1	ASSPLSFRVAGELF
13	TRBJ2-7	TRBV5-1	ASSLGAQGIDEQY
13	TRBJ1-2	TRBV6-6	ASSYGTGGGYGYT
13	TRBJ1-1	TRBV2	ASSVERPLNTEAF
13	TRBJ1-2	TRBV6-1	ASSEAWNSPYGYT
13	TRBJ2-5	TRBV6-5	ASSYSSGVGETQY
17	TRBJ2-3	TRBV5-4	ASSFPGLAGGSRTDTQY
12	TRBJ2-3	TRBV7-3	ASSLAGGQDTQY
19	TRBJ2-1	TRBV10-1	ASSDLPAGTSGGYTYNEQF
9	TRBJ1-1	TRBV6-5	ASGLGTEAF
12	TRBJ2-5	TRBV19	ASSRGAEKETQY
18	TRBJ2-1	TRBV6-2/TRBV6-3	ASSSTPHGLAGASYNEQF
15	TRBJ2-7	TRBV5-1	ASRVRSGGRSSYEQY
11	TRBJ2-2	TRBV24-1	ATREGSTGELF
10	TRBJ2-7	TRBV28	ASSLHGYEQY
13	TRBJ2-5	TRBV4-3	ASSQGLAGQETQY
14	TRBJ1-2	TRBV21-1	ASSRTRVRGVYGYT
13	TRBJ1-4	TRBV28	ASSLSRDIGEKLF
13	TRBJ2-7	TRBV24-1	ATSDPRDRSYEQY
13	TRBJ2-7	TRBV28	ASSQRTGVTYEQY
11	TRBJ1-6	TRBV6-5	ASLESYNSPLH
12	TRBJ2-5	TRBV15	ATSSRGGAETQY
13	TRBJ1-6	TRBV7-3	ASSRDRRGNSPLH
12	TRBJ1-6	TRBV27	ASRPTGAGSPLH
13	TRBJ1-1	TRBV15	ATSRDYQSRERVF
12	TRBJ2-7	TRBV4-1	ASSQKDISYEQY
14	TRBJ1-6	TRBV7-8	ASSHYTGGGNSPLH
14	TRBJ2-3	TRBV9	ASSVGPGYLSDTQY
13	TRBJ1-2	TRBV6-5	ASSYQGGRLYGYT
11	TRBJ1-5	TRBV27	ASSFSSNQPQH
9	TRBJ2-1	TRBV12-3/TRBV12-4	ASSSDSEQF
10	TRBJ2-1	TRBV28	ASSLQRGEQF
10	TRBJ2-1	TRBV5-1	ASSPQGYEQF
12	TRBJ2-7	TRBV4-1	ASSQEGLSYEQY
14	TRBJ2-6	TRBV6-6	ASSPRTGSGANVLT
11	TRBJ1-5	TRBV4-2	ASSQDLRQPQH
12	TRBJ2-7	TRBV19	ASSNRDKTYEQY
15	TRBJ1-4	TRBV2	ASCYGQGSATNEKLF
12	TRBJ2-3	TRBV7-8	ASSRTLRTDTQY
11	TRBJ2-1	TRBV18	ASSPVLTNEQF
12	TRBJ2-7	TRBV11-3	ASTEGDRKGEQY
13	TRBJ2-1	TRBV13	ASSKLAGGQDEQF
12	TRBJ2-1	TRBV29-1	SVEGGVGYNEQF
14	TRBJ2-5	TRBV7-9	ASSSMTSGDQETQY